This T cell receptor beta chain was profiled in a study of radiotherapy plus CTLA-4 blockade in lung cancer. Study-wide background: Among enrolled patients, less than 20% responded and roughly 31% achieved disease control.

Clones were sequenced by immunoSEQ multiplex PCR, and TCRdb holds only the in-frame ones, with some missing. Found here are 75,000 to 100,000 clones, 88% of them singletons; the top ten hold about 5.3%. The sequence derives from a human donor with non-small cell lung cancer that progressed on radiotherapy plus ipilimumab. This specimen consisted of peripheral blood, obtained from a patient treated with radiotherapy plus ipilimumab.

CDR3 loop: CASSPTGLNEQFF. DNA for the CDR3: TGTGCCAGCAGCCCAACAGGGCTTAATGAGCAGTTCTTC. The chain is built from TRBV6-5 and TRBJ2-1; D is possibly TRBD1 (6 bases). Germline V gene sequence: CDR1 MNHEY, CDR2 SVGAGI. V shed 6 bases and J shed 7 bases, with 13 bases lying between them. The length of the CDR3 is 13 residues.